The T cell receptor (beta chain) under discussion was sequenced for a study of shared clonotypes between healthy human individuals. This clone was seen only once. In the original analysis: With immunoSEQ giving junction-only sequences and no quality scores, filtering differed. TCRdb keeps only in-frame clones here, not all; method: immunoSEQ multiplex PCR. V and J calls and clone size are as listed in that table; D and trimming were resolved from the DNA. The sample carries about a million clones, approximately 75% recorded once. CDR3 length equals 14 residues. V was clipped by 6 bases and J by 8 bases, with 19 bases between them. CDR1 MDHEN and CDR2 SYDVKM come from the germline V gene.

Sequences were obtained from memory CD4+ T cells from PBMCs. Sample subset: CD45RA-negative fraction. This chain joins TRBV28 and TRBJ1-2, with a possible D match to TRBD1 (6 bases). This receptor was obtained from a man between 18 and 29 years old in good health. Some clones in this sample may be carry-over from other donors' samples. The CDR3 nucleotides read TGTGCCAGCAGCTTGGACAGCGCTGAGGGAGGCTACACCTTC. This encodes CASSLDSAEGGYTF.